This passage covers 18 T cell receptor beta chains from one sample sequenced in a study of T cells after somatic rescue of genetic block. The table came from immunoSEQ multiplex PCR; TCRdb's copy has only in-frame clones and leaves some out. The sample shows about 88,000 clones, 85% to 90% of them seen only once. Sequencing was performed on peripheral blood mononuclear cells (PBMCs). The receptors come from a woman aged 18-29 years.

The CDR3 spells CASSLARGQETQYF. Written as DNA, the CDR3 is TGCGCCAGCAGCCTGGCCCGGGGCCAAGAGACCCAGTACTTC. The chain uses TRBV5-1 and TRBJ2-5; the D gene is possibly TRBD2 (5 bases). Germline V gene data show CDR1 as SGHRS and CDR2 as YFSETQ. V was cut by 4 bases and J by 1 base, with 11 bases left in between. The CDR3 extends over 14 amino acids.

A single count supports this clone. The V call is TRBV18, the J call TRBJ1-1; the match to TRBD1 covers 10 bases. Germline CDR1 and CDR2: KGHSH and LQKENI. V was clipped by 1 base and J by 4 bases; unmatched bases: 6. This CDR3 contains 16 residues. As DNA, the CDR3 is TGTGCCAGCTCACCACGGGGGACAGGGGCTGCCACTGAAGCTTTCTTT. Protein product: CASSPRGTGAATEAFF.

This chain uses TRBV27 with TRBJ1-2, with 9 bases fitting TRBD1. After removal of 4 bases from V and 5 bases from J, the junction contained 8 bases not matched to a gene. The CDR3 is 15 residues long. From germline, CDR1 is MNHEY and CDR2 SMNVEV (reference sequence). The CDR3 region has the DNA TGTGCCAGCAGTTACAGGGGGCCTGGAGGATATGGCTACACCTTC. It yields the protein CASSYRGPGGYGYTF.

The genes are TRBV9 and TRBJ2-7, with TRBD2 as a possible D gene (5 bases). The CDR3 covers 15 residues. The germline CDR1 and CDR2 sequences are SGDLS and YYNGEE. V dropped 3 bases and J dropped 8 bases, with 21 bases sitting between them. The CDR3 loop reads CASSEGVPGITQQYF. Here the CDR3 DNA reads TGTGCCAGCAGCGAGGGAGTCCCGGGGATTACGCAGCAGTACTTC.

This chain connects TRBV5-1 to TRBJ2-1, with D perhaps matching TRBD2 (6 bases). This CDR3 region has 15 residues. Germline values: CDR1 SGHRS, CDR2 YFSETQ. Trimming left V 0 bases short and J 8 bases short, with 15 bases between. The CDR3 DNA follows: TGCGCCAGCAGCTTGGTTTTAGAGCGGGCCCATGAGCAGTTCTTC. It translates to CASSLVLERAHEQFF.

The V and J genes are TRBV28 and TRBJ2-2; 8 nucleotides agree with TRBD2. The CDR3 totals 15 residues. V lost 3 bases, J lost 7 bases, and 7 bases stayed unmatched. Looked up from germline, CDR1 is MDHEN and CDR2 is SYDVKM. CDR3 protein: CASSLAPTSGGELFF. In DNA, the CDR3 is TGTGCCAGCAGTTTGGCCCCAACTAGCGGCGGGGAGCTGTTTTTT.

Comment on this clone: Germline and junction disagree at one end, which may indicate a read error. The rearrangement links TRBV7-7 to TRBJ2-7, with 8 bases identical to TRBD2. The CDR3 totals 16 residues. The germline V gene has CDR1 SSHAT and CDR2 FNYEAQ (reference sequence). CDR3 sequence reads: CASSLTSQSGSNEQYF. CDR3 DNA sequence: TGTGCTAGCAGCTTAACTAGCCAAAGCGGGAGCAACGAGCAGTACTTC.

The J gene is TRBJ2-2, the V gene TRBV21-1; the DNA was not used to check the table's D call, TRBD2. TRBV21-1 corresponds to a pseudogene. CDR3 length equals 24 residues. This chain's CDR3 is CASSKPRHRLATTSGRAEAGELFF. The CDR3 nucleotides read TGTGCCAGCAGCAAGCCCCGCCACCGACTAGCTACGACTAGCGGGAGGGCCGAAGCCGGGGAGCTGTTTTTT.

The CDR3 nucleotides read TGCGCCAGCAGCCTACTAGCGGGAGAGAGCTACGAGCAGTACTTC. Translated: CASSLLAGESYEQYF. The genes are TRBV5-1 and TRBJ2-7, with 11 bases lining up with TRBD2. Germline CDR1 is SGHRS and CDR2 is YFSETQ. Losses at the gene ends were 4 bases for V and 3 bases for J; bases not matched to a gene: 6. CDR3 length: 15 amino acids.

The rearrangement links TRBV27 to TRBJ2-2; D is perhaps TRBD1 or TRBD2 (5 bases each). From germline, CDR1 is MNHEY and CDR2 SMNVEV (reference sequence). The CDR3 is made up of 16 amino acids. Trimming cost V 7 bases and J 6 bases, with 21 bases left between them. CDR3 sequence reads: CASTTYGALAAGELFF. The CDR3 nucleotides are TGTGCCAGCACCACTTACGGGGCTCTGGCGGCCGGGGAGCTGTTTTTT.

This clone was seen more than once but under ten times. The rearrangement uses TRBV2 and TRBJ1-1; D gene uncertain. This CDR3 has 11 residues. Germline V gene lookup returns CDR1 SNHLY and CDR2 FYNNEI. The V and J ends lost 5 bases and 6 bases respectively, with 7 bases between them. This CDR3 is CASSYLAEAFF. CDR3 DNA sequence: TGTGCCAGCAGTTACCTGGCTGAAGCTTTCTTT.

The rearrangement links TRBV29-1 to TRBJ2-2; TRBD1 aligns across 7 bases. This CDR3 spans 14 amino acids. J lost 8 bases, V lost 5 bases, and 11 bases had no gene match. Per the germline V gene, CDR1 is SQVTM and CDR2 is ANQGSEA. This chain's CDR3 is CSVFGDSLVGELFF. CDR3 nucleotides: TGCAGCGTTTTTGGGGACAGTCTCGTGGGGGAGCTGTTTTTT.

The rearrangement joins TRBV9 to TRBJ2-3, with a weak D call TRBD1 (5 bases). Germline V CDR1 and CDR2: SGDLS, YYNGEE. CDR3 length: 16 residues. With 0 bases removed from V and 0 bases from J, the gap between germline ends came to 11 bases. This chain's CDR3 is CASSVEGRTSTDTQYF. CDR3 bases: TGTGCCAGCAGCGTAGAGGGGCGTACTAGCACAGATACGCAGTATTTT.

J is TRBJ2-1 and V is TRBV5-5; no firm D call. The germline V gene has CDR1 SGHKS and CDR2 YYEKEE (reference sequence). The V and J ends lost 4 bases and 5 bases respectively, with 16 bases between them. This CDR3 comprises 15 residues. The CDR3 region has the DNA TGTGCCAGCAGCCCCGGATCGGGCAGTGACAATGAGCAGTTCTTC. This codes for CASSPGSGSDNEQFF.

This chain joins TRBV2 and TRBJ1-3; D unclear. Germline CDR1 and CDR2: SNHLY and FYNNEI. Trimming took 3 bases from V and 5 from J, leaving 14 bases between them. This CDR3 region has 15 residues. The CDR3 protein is CASSDCPVGRNTIYF. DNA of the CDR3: TGTGCCAGCAGTGATTGTCCCGTGGGGAGAAACACCATATATTTT.

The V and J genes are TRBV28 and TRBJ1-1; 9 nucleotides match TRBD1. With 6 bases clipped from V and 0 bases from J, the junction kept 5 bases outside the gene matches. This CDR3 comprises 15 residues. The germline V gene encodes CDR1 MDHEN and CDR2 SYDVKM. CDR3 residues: CASSPGQGMNTEAFF. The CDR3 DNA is TGTGCCAGCAGCCCTGGACAGGGGATGAACACTGAAGCTTTCTTT.

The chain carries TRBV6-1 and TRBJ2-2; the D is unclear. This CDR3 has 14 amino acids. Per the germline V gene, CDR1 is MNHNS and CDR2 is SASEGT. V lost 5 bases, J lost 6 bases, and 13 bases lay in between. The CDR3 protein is CASSLEFGPGELFF. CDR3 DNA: TGTGCCAGCAGTCTTGAATTTGGTCCCGGGGAGCTGTTTTTT.

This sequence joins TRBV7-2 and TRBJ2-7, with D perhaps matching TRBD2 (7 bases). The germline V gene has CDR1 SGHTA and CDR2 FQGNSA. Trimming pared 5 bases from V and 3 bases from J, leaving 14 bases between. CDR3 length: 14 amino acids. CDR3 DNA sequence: TGTGCCAGCAGCCGGGGGGCGACTAACTACGAGCAGTACTTC. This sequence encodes CASSRGATNYEQYF.